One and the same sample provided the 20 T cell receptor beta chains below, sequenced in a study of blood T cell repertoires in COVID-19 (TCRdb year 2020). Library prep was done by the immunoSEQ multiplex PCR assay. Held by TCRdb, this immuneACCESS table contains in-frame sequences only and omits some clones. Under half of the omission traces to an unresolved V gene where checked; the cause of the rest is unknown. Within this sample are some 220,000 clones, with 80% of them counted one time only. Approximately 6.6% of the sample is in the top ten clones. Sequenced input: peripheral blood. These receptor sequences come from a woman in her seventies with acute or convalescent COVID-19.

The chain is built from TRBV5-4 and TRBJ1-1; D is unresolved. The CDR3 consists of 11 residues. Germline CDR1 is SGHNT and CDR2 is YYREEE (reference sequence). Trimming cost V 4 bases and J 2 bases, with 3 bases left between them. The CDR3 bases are TGTGCCAGCAGCGTAAACACTGAAGCTTTCTTT. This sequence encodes CASSVNTEAFF.

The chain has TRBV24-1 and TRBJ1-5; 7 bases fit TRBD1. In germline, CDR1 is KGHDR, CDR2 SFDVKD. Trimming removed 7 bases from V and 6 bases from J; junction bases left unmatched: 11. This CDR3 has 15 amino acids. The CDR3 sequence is CATSLRQGWSQPQHF. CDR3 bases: TGTGCCACCAGCCTTAGACAGGGATGGTCTCAGCCCCAGCATTTT.

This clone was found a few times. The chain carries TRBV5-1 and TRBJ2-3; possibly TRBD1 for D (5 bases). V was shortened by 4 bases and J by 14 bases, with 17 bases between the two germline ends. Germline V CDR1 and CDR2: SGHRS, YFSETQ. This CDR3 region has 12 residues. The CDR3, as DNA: TGCGCCAGCAGCCCAGGGCTAGGTGGTAGGTATTTT. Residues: CASSPGLGGRYF.

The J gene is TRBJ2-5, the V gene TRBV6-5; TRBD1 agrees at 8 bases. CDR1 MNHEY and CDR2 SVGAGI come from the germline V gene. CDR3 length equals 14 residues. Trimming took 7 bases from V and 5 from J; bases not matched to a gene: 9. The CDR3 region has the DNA TGTGCCAGCACCCGGGACAGGTTGGGGGAGACCCAGTACTTC. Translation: CASTRDRLGETQYF.

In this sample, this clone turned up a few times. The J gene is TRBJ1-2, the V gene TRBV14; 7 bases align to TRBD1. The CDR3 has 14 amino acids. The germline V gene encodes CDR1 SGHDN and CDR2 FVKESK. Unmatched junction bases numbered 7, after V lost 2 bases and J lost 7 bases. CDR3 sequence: CASSQFRQGVGYTF. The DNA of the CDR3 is TGTGCCAGCAGCCAATTTCGACAGGGTGTTGGCTACACCTTC.

The CDR3 region has the DNA TGTGCCAGCAGCAAAAAGGCGACAGGGTTCGGGCCCCAGCATTTT. It codes for CASSKKATGFGPQHF. The J gene is TRBJ1-5, the V gene TRBV21-1; the table's D call TRBD1 went unverified against the DNA. TRBV21-1 is a documented pseudogene. The CDR3 covers 15 residues.

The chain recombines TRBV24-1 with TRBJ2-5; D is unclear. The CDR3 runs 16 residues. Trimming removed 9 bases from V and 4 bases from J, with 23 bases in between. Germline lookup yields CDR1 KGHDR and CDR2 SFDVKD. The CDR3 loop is CATRSTGRGDGETQYF. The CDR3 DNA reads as TGTGCCACCCGAAGTACCGGCAGAGGTGATGGAGAGACCCAGTACTTC.

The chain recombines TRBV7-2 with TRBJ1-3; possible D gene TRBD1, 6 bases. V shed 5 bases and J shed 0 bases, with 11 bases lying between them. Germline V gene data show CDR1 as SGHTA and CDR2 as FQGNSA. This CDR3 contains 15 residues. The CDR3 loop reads CASSLDRSSGNTIYF. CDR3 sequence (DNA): TGTGCCAGCAGCCTCGACAGGAGCTCTGGAAACACCATATATTTT.

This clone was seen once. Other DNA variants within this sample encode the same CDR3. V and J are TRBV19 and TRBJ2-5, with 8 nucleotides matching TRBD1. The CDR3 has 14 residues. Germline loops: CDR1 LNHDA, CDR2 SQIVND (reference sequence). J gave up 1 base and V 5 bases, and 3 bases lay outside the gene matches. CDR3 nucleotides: TGTGCCAGTAGTCGAGACAGGGGCCAAGAGACCCAGTACTTC. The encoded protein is CASSRDRGQETQYF.

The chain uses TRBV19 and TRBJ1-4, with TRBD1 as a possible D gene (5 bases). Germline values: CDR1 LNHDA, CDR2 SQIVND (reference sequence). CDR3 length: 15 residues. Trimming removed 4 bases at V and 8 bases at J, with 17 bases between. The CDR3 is CASSSGGTFGEKLFF. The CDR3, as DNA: TGTGCCAGTAGTAGCGGAGGGACTTTTGGGGAAAAACTGTTTTTT.

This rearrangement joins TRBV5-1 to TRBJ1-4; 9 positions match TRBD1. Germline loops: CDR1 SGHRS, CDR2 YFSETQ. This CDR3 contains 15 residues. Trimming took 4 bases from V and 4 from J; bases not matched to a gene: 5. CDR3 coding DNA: TGCGCCAGCAGCCGGCCGGGACAGGGTAATGAAAAACTGTTTTTT. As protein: CASSRPGQGNEKLFF.

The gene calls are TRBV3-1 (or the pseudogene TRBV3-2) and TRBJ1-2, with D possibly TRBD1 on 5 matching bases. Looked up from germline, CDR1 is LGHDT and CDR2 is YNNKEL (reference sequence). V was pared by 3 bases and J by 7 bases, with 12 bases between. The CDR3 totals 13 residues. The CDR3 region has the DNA TGTGCCAGCAGCCACGGCAGGGACTTTGGCTACACCTTC. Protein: CASSHGRDFGYTF.

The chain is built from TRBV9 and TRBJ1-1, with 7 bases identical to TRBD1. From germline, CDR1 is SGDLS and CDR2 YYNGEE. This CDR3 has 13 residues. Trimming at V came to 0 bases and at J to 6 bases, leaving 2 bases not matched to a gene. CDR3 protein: CASSVVGGPEAFF. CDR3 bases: TGTGCCAGCAGCGTAGTAGGGGGCCCTGAAGCTTTCTTT.

This chain's CDR3 is CASSVAVQETQYF. In DNA, the CDR3 is TGTGCCAGCAGCGTTGCGGTCCAAGAGACCCAGTACTTC. The chain joins TRBV7-7 to TRBJ2-5; no definite D call. Per the germline V gene, CDR1 is SSHAT and CDR2 is FNYEAQ (reference sequence). This CDR3 has 13 amino acids. V was pared by 5 bases and J by 1 base, with 8 bases between.

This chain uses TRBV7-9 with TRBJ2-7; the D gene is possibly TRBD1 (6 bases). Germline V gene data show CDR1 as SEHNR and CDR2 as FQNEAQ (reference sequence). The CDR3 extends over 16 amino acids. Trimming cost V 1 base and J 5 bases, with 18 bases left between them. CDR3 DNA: TGTGCCAGCAGCTTAGATGGAGCAGGGGCGAAAGACGAGCAGTACTTC. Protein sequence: CASSLDGAGAKDEQYF. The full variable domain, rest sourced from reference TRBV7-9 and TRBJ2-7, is DTGVSQNPRHKITKRGQNVTFRCDPISEHNRLYWYRQTLGQGPEFLTYFQNEAQLEKSRLLSDRFSAERPKGSFSTLEIQRTEQGDSAMYLCASSLDGAGAKDEQYFGPGTRLTVT.

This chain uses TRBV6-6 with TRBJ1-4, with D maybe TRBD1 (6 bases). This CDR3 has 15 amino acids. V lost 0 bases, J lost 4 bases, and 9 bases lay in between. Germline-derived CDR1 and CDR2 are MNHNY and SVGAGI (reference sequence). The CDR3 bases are TGTGCCAGCAGTTACTCGAAACAGGGTAATGAAAAACTGTTTTTT. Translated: CASSYSKQGNEKLFF.

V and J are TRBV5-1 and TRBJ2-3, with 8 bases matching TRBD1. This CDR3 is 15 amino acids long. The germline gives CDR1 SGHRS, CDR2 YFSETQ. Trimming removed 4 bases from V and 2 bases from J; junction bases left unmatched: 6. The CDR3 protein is CASSPWTGITDTQYF. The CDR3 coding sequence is TGCGCCAGCAGCCCGTGGACAGGGATCACAGATACGCAGTATTTT.

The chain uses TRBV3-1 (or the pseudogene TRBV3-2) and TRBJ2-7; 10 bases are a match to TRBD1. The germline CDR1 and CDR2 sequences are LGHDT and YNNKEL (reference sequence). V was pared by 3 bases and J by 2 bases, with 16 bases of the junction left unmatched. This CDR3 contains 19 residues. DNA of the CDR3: TGTGCCAGCAGCCATGGTGGGGGGGGGACAGGGGCGTCCCCCTACGAGCAGTACTTC. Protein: CASSHGGGGTGASPYEQYF.

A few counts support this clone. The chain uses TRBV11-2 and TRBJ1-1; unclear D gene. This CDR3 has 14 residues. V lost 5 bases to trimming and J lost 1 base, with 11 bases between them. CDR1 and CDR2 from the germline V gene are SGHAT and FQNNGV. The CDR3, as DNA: TGTGCCAGCAGCGCCCACCAGCGGAACACTGAAGCTTTCTTT. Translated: CASSAHQRNTEAFF.

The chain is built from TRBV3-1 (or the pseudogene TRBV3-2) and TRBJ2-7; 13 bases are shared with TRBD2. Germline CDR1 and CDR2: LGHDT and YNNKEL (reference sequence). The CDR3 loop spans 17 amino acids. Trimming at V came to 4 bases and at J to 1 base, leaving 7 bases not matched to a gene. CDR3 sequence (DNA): TGTGCCAGCAGCCCGGAGCGGACTAGCGGGGGTTCCTACGAGCAGTACGTC. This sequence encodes CASSPERTSGGSYEQYV.